The 5 T cell receptor beta chains listed next were all sequenced from one sample in a study of Ad26.COV2.S vaccination and SARS-CoV-2 variants. Noted treatment: around 19 received Ad26.COV2.S at low or high dose, single or two shots; about 5 received placebo; per-sample allocation not given. Specimen acquisition occurred on day 63 following the initial vaccine or placebo injection. Here immunoSEQ multiplex PCR was the method, and the copy in TCRdb shows in-frame clones only, minus some. The sample yields around 240,000 clones, approximately 87% seen once. Sequenced here: peripheral blood, sampled in a trial of Ad26.COV2.S vaccine versus placebo. All receptors derive from a person between 18 and 65 years old who received the Ad26.COV2.S COVID-19 vaccine or a placebo.

The V and J genes are TRBV3-1 (or the pseudogene TRBV3-2) and TRBJ2-7; 8 positions match TRBD1. The V gene's germline CDR1 is LGHDT and CDR2 YNNKEL (reference sequence). This CDR3 is built from 15 residues. The junction had 8 bases not matched to a gene; V was cut back by 4 bases and J by 3 bases. The CDR3 sequence: CASSLFQDRDYEQYF. In DNA form, the CDR3 reads TGTGCCAGCAGCCTATTCCAGGACAGGGACTACGAGCAGTACTTC.

The gene calls are TRBV28 and TRBJ2-5; tentatively, D is TRBD1 or TRBD2 (5 bases each). The CDR3 extends over 14 amino acids. CDR1 and CDR2 from the germline V gene are MDHEN and SYDVKM. Trimming left V 10 bases short and J 7 bases short, with 22 bases between. This chain's CDR3 is CATKVRGPRGTQYF. In DNA form, the CDR3 reads TGTGCCACTAAGGTTAGGGGCCCGAGGGGGACCCAGTACTTC.

The table lists this clone with a few counts. The chain combines TRBV7-2 with TRBJ1-1; possibly TRBD1 for D (5 bases). V lost 5 bases, J lost 4 bases, and 17 bases lay in between. Germline V gives CDR1 SGHTA, CDR2 FQGNSA. CDR3 length: 15 amino acids. CDR3 sequence: CASSRPRGTGTEAFF. CDR3 nucleotides: TGTGCCAGCAGCCGTCCGCGGGGCACGGGCACTGAAGCTTTCTTT.

The V call is TRBV19, the J call TRBJ1-5, with 9 nucleotides matching TRBD1. The CDR3 spans 16 residues. The germline V gene has CDR1 LNHDA and CDR2 SQIVND (reference sequence). V dropped 2 bases and J dropped 2; count of bases not matched to a gene: 4. The CDR3 loop reads CASSIKQGAGNQPQHF. In DNA form, the CDR3 reads TGTGCCAGTAGTATAAAACAGGGGGCCGGCAATCAGCCCCAGCATTTT.

This chain joins TRBV7-6 and TRBJ2-7; D remains unclear. The CDR3 has 13 amino acids. CDR1 and CDR2 (germline): SGHVS, FNYEAQ. With 5 bases removed from V and 6 bases from J, the gap between germline ends came to 14 bases. CDR3 sequence reads: CASSPLAWGEQYF. Written as DNA, the CDR3 is TGTGCCAGCAGCCCCCTGGCTTGGGGCGAGCAGTACTTC.